The 21 T cell receptor beta chains reported below all come from one sample, sequenced in a study of T cells in Graves' hyperthyroidism and ophthalmopathy. Template material for amplifying TCR beta CDR3 regions consisted of RNA transcripts. The HTBI set primed first-round TCR CDR3 RT-PCR. TCRdb reprocessed the multiplex PCR reads via MiXCR and lists one record per CDR3 protein. The sample has approximately 420,000 distinct CDR3 sequences, about 15% seen once. The sample comprised blood. All receptors derive from a woman in her 30s with Graves' hyperthyroidism.

This clonotype appeared many times. This rearrangement joins TRBV29-1 to TRBJ2-1; 10 nucleotides agree with TRBD1. Germline V CDR1 and CDR2: SQVTM, ANQGSEA. With V trimmed by 5 bases and J by 8 bases, 9 bases remained unmatched. The CDR3 has 14 residues. The CDR3 DNA reads as TGCAGCGTTAAAGCCGGGACAGGGGTGGATGAGCAGTTCTTC. Protein sequence: CSVKAGTGVDEQFF.

This clonotype was seen ten or more times. CDR3 amino acids: CASLDRFDTEAFF. CDR3 nucleotides: TGTGCCAGCCTGGACCGCTTTGACACTGAAGCTTTCTTT. The rearrangement uses TRBV2 and TRBJ1-1; no clear D. The CDR3 contains 13 residues. Per the germline V gene, CDR1 is SNHLY and CDR2 is FYNNEI. V lost 8 bases and J lost 3, with 13 bases in between.

This chain links TRBV24-1 with TRBJ1-1, with D tentatively TRBD1 (6 bases). Germline assignment: CDR1 KGHDR and CDR2 SFDVKD. The CDR3 has 15 amino acids. V shed 3 bases and J shed 3 bases, with 13 bases lying between them. The chain's CDR3 is CATSDPGRGDTEAFF. For the CDR3, the DNA is TGTGCCACCAGTGATCCCGGGAGGGGGGACACTGAAGCTTTCTTT.

J is TRBJ1-6 and V is TRBV6-4; TRBD1 might be the D (5 bases). Trimming removed 3 bases from V and 10 bases from J, with 10 bases in between. The germline CDR1 and CDR2 sequences are MRHNA and SNTAGT. The CDR3 has 13 residues. CDR3 in DNA: TGTGCCAGCAGTGATACAGGATACTCACCCCTCCACTTT. This gives the protein CASSDTGYSPLHF.

Note on this clonotype: At one end, the junction sequence differs from germline, possibly due to a read error. The chain has TRBV6-6 and TRBJ2-1; maybe TRBD2 (5 bases). This CDR3 has 19 amino acids. Germline V gene sequence: CDR1 MNHNY, CDR2 SVGAGI (reference sequence). The CDR3 region has the DNA TGTGCCAGCAATTACTCGCAGTATTCTGGGTATTTAGCGAGCAATGAGCAGTTCTTC. Protein sequence: CASNYSQYSGYLASNEQFF.

The gene calls are TRBV10-3 and TRBJ2-3; D is uncertain. The V end was cut by 8 bases, the J end by 4 bases, with 13 bases between. Germline V gene sequence: CDR1 ENHRY, CDR2 SYGVKD. CDR3 length: 13 amino acids. The CDR3 loop reads CAIGPNQADTQYF. In DNA form, the CDR3 reads TGTGCCATCGGGCCTAATCAGGCAGATACGCAGTATTTT.

At least ten counts were recorded for this clonotype. This rearrangement joins TRBV28 to TRBJ2-5; 8 bases line up with TRBD1. Germline V gene sequence: CDR1 MDHEN, CDR2 SYDVKM. The CDR3 totals 17 residues. V was pared by 5 bases and J by 4 bases, with 15 bases of the junction left unmatched. The CDR3 spells CASSGIGQGVMRETQYF. In nucleotides, the CDR3 is TGTGCCAGCAGTGGGATCGGACAGGGTGTTATGAGAGAGACCCAGTACTTC.

This clonotype was observed a few times. The chain links TRBV10-3 to TRBJ2-7; weak D call: TRBD2 (6 bases). This CDR3 comprises 14 residues. Trimming left V 0 bases short and J 5 bases short, with 11 bases between. CDR1 is ENHRY and CDR2 is SYGVKD in the germline V gene. CDR3 amino acids: CAISESTSGDEQYF. The CDR3 bases are TGTGCCATCAGTGAGTCGACTAGTGGCGACGAGCAGTACTTC.

This clonotype was observed many times. V usage is TRBV30 and J usage is TRBJ2-1; D perhaps matches TRBD2 (6 bases). This CDR3 comprises 12 residues. Trimming shortened V by 5 bases and J by 7 bases, and 12 bases separated the two germline ends. CDR1 is GTSNPN, CDR2 SVGIG, per germline (reference sequence). CDR3 in amino acids: CAWYGSRNEQFF. In DNA, the CDR3 is TGTGCCTGGTACGGGAGTAGGAATGAGCAGTTCTTC.

The genes are TRBV7-2 and TRBJ1-5; D uncertain. This CDR3 is 13 amino acids long. Germline CDR1 SGHTA, CDR2 FQGNSA. Deletions cut 1 base from V and 7 bases from J, with 8 bases between. The CDR3 nucleotides read TGTGCCAGCAGCTTAGTTTGGGAACAGCCCCAGCATTTT. Translating it yields CASSLVWEQPQHF. The complete variable domain, with remaining parts taken from reference TRBV7-2 and TRBJ1-5, reads GAGVSQSPSNKVTEKGKDVELRCDPISGHTALYWYRQSLGQGLEFLIYFQGNSAPDKSGLPSDRFSAERTGGSVSTLTIQRTQQEDSAVYLCASSLVWEQPQHFGDGTRLSIL.

This clonotype appeared many times. The V call is TRBV7-8, the J call TRBJ2-1, with D possibly called TRBD1 or TRBD2 (5 bases each). This CDR3 is 18 amino acids long. The germline V gene has CDR1 SGHVS and CDR2 FQNEAQ. The ends were cut back, 1 base at V and 5 bases at J, with 21 bases in the middle. CDR3 DNA sequence: TGTGCCAGCAGCTTAGTCGGATCGGGGCGGTTCCTCAACAATGAGCAGTTCTTC. Its protein is CASSLVGSGRFLNNEQFF.

To note about this clonotype: Sequence at one end of the junction differs from germline and may be a read error. The chain employs TRBV28 and TRBJ1-6; 7 nucleotides line up with TRBD1. Looked up from germline, CDR1 is MDHEN and CDR2 is SYDVKM. The CDR3 is 14 amino acids. The CDR3 sequence: CASSFIQGNSPLRF. CDR3 in DNA: TGTGCCAGCAGTTTTATACAGGGGAATTCACCCCTCCGCTTT. Using reference TRBV28 and TRBJ1-6 for the parts outside the CDR3, the full variable domain is DVKVTQSSRYLVKRTGEKVFLECVQDMDHENMFWYRQDPGLGLRLIYFSYDVKMKEKGDIPEGYSVSREKKERFSLILESASTNQTSMYLCASSFIQGNSPLRFGNGTRLTVT.

The rearrangement uses TRBV5-1 and TRBJ2-2; D is uncertain. The V end lost 4 bases, the J end lost 0 bases, and 7 bases lay between the germline ends. The CDR3 is 14 amino acids. Germline V lookup: CDR1 SGHRS, CDR2 YFSETQ. CDR3 in DNA: TGCGCCAGCAGCCCTTCAACGAACACCGGGGAGCTGTTTTTT. Translated: CASSPSTNTGELFF. Variable domain in full (rest from reference TRBV5-1 and TRBJ2-2): KAGVTQTPRYLIKTRGQQVTLSCSPISGHRSVSWYQQTPGQGLQFLFEYFSETQRNKGNFPGRFSGRQFSNSRSEMNVSTLELGDSALYLCASSPSTNTGELFFGEGSRLTVL.

This clonotype was detected many times. This rearrangement joins TRBV7-3 to TRBJ2-3; D is perhaps TRBD1 (6 bases). Trimming stripped 1 base from V and 4 bases from J, with 12 bases between. This CDR3 is 15 amino acids long. Germline values: CDR1 SGHTA, CDR2 FQGTGA. In DNA form, the CDR3 reads TGTGCCAGCAGCTTAATAGGACAGACGGCAGATACGCAGTATTTT. It encodes CASSLIGQTADTQYF.

This clonotype has ten or more counts. The CDR3 bases are TGTGCCAGCCGACCCAGGACATATGCTTACGAGCAGTACTTC. Protein product: CASRPRTYAYEQYF. V is TRBV3-1 and J is TRBJ2-7; possible D gene TRBD1, 5 bases. The CDR3 has 14 residues. V dropped 8 bases and J dropped 4 bases, with 18 bases sitting between them. Germline values: CDR1 LGHDT, CDR2 YNNKEL (reference sequence).

The table lists this clonotype with many counts. This chain links TRBV18 with TRBJ2-1; 9 positions match TRBD2. Per germline, CDR1 KGHSH and CDR2 LQKENI. The CDR3 covers 16 residues. With 4 bases clipped from V and 8 bases from J, the junction kept 12 bases outside the gene matches. CDR3 DNA sequence: TGTGCCAGCTCACTCCCCCTGGCGGGAGGGCCCCATGAGCAGTTCTTC. Translation gives CASSLPLAGGPHEQFF.

This clonotype was counted many times. The J gene is TRBJ1-2, the V gene TRBV20-1; D gene uncertain. The CDR3 is 14 amino acids. With 2 bases removed from V and 5 bases from J, the gap between germline ends came to 15 bases. Germline CDR1 reads DFQATT; CDR2 reads SNEGSKA (reference sequence). This CDR3 reads CSARPQGRMYGYTF. The CDR3 region has the DNA TGCAGTGCTAGACCTCAAGGCCGAATGTATGGCTACACCTTC.

In this sample, this clonotype turned up many times. V gene TRBV3-1 combines with J gene TRBJ2-7; no reliable D call. This CDR3 is built from 14 residues. V was shortened by 3 bases and J by 3 bases, with 12 bases between the two germline ends. Germline V gene sequence: CDR1 LGHDT, CDR2 YNNKEL (reference sequence). CDR3 region: CASSHSGLSYEQYF. The DNA for the CDR3 is TGTGCCAGCAGCCACTCGGGCCTGAGCTACGAGCAGTACTTC.

This clonotype was counted many times. The V and J genes are TRBV28 and TRBJ1-2, with 7 bases fitting TRBD1. The ends lost 7 bases at V and 4 bases at J; junction bases unmatched: 9. The CDR3 totals 14 residues. Germline CDR1 is MDHEN and CDR2 is SYDVKM. CDR3 sequence (DNA): TGTGCCAGCAAGGGTACAGGGGCTTCCTATGGCTACACCTTC. Protein: CASKGTGASYGYTF.

The rearrangement uses TRBV12-3 or TRBV12-4 and TRBJ2-2, with D possibly being TRBD2 (5 bases). The CDR3 extends over 14 amino acids. The CDR3 DNA reads TGTACTACCAGCTCCGGGGCGAACACCGGGGAGCTGTTTTTT. Translation gives CTTSSGANTGELFF.

The table lists this clonotype with many counts. The chain recombines TRBV6-1 with TRBJ1-4, with D perhaps matching TRBD1 (6 bases). This CDR3 is built from 15 residues. The V gene's germline CDR1 is MNHNS and CDR2 SASEGT. Trimming took 5 bases from V and 5 from J, leaving 15 bases between them. The CDR3 coding sequence is TGTGCCAGCAGTTTCCGGACCAGGGGCAATGAAAAACTGTTTTTT. It codes for CASSFRTRGNEKLFF.